What follows describes a single TCR beta chain. This CDR3 is built from 12 residues. Germline V lookup: CDR1 SQVTM, CDR2 ANQGSEA. With 7 bases removed from V and 0 bases from J, the gap between germline ends came to 9 bases. Each CDR3 protein gets one entry after TCRdb re-called the 5' RACE reads with MiXCR. The table includes tens of thousands of distinct CDR3 sequences, less than 20% detected once. These data originate in a study of early T cells in non-severe SARS-CoV-2 infection. The source was whole blood, collected at baseline. This TCR derives from an adult who was a healthcare worker with PCR-confirmed SARS-CoV-2 infection or an uninfected control (not recorded which). V usage is TRBV29-1 and J usage is TRBJ1-1, with a weak D call TRBD1 (5 bases). In DNA, the CDR3 is TGCAGCGCAGGACAAGTGAACACTGAAGCTTTCTTT. Its translation: CSAGQVNTEAFF.